The 9 T cell receptor beta chains presented below share a single source sample, sequenced in a study of molecular identifiers for immune sequencing clone quantification. TCRdb passed the PCR reads through MiXCR, listing each CDR3 protein once. The table includes about 640,000 distinct CDR3 sequences, about 20% detected once. The sequenced sample was naive CD8+ T cells from blood, with Jurkat cell RNA spiked in. The subset is: FACS-sorted CD8+CD4-CCR7+CD45RA+ naive T cells. All receptors derive from a human donor in good health. Some libraries in this study had Jurkat cell RNA spiked in.

This clonotype was observed many times. The chain has TRBV4-2 and TRBJ2-3, with 9 bases aligning to TRBD2. Trimming cost V 0 bases and J 5 bases; bases outside gene matches: 12. CDR3 size: 18 residues. CDR1 is LGHNA and CDR2 is YNFKEQ in the germline V gene. The CDR3 is CASSQEGRLAGIVDTQYF. CDR3 in DNA: TGTGCCAGCAGCCAAGAGGGTAGGCTAGCGGGAATTGTAGATACGCAGTATTTT.

In this sample, this clonotype turned up many times. The chain couples TRBV27 to TRBJ1-5, with a weak D call TRBD1 (5 bases). From germline, CDR1 is MNHEY and CDR2 SMNVEV (reference sequence). The CDR3 runs to 19 residues. Trimming left V 5 bases short and J 1 base short, with 24 bases between. The CDR3 DNA reads as TGTGCCAGCAGTCCGTGGGGGTCCGAATTATCTGCGAGCAATCAGCCCCAGCATTTT. Its translation: CASSPWGSELSASNQPQHF.

This clonotype appeared many times. The DNA of the CDR3 is TGTGCCAGCAGCCCCGCGGGGATAGGGGTAGGGACTGAAGCTTTCTTT. Its translation is CASSPAGIGVGTEAFF. This chain joins TRBV27 and TRBJ1-1, with D possibly TRBD1 on 5 matching bases. Trimming stripped 6 bases from V and 5 bases from J, with 22 bases between. CDR1 is MNHEY and CDR2 is SMNVEV in the germline V gene (reference sequence). The CDR3 contains 16 residues.

As concerns this clonotype: Possible read error: a much larger clone is one base away. The chain has TRBV20-1 and TRBJ2-7, with 10 bases matching TRBD1. CDR3 length: 15 amino acids. Germline assignment: CDR1 DFQATT and CDR2 SNEGSKA (reference sequence). The ends lost 4 bases at V and 2 bases at J; junction bases unmatched: 8. The CDR3 spells CSATPTGGPTYEQYF. The DNA of the CDR3 is TGCAGTGCTACCCCGACAGGGGGCCCAACCTACGAGCAGTACTTC.

This clonotype was detected many times. The J gene is TRBJ1-1, the V gene TRBV2, with D maybe TRBD1 (5 bases). Trimming shortened V by 9 bases and J by 1 base, and 21 bases separated the two germline ends. Germline V lookup: CDR1 SNHLY, CDR2 FYNNEI. CDR3 length equals 16 residues. The CDR3 spells CAREGGAGDENTEAFF. The CDR3 DNA follows: TGTGCCAGGGAGGGAGGGGCTGGGGACGAGAACACTGAAGCTTTCTTT.

This clonotype was seen once. Possible read error: a much larger clone is one base away. The J gene is TRBJ2-1, the V gene TRBV9, with 9 nucleotides matching TRBD2. Germline V gene sequence: CDR1 SGDLS, CDR2 YYNGEE. This CDR3 has 16 amino acids. The CDR3 spells CASSPPGLANYDEQFF. CDR3 bases: TGTGCCAGCAGCCCACCGGGACTAGCTAACTACGATGAGCAGTTCTTC.

The chain is built from TRBV4-3 and TRBJ2-7; perhaps TRBD1 as D (6 bases). V was trimmed by 4 bases and J by 1 base, leaving 14 bases between them. This CDR3 has 15 amino acids. Germline CDR1 is LGHNA and CDR2 is YSLEER. In nucleotides, the CDR3 is TGCGCCAGCAGCCTTGGCGTACAGGGATCCTACGAGCAGTACTTC. This translates into CASSLGVQGSYEQYF.

The chain uses TRBV4-3 and TRBJ2-7; D remains unclear. The germline V and J ends were trimmed by 0 bases and 3 bases, with 9 bases remaining between them. CDR1 LGHNA and CDR2 YSLEER come from the germline V gene. The CDR3 loop spans 14 amino acids. In DNA form, the CDR3 reads TGCGCCAGCAGCCAAGATAACAGCCACTACGAGCAGTACTTC. Translating it yields CASSQDNSHYEQYF.

Many counts were recorded for this clonotype. V usage is TRBV4-1 and J usage is TRBJ1-5; D gene unclear. V lost 1 base, J lost 5 bases, and 6 bases lay in between. The CDR3 is 13 amino acids. The germline V gene encodes CDR1 MGHRA and CDR2 YSYEKL. The CDR3 region is CASSQGNHQPQHF. The CDR3 region has the DNA TGCGCCAGCAGCCAAGGGAATCATCAGCCCCAGCATTTT.